Listed below are T cell receptor beta chains from one sample, sequenced in a study of cytomegalovirus exposure and HLA in healthy donors. Profiled with immunoSEQ multiplex PCR; TCRdb holds only in-frame clones, not every one. The sample has approximately 160,000 clones; 68% are singletons. Sequencing was done on a sample of PBMCs. Receptor source: a man aged 45-60 years in good health and CMV-seronegative. Both conserved end residues are part of each CDR3. The order of the fields is V gene, CDR3 length, clone size, D gene, J gene, CDR3 DNA, CDR3 protein. The D gene is left open where the match is weak. Expanded clones are given a class, and other clones once, few, many or no size at all.

>TRBV2|15|NA|TRBD1|TRBJ1-4
TGTGCCAGCGCCCCCAACAGGGGGGCTAATGAAAAACTGTTTTTT
CASAPNRGANEKLFF
>TRBV5-1|13|NA|TRBD1|TRBJ1-2
TGCGCCAGCAGCCATGGACAGGGCTATGGCTACACCTTC
CASSHGQGYGYTF
>TRBV5-1|13|few|NA|TRBJ2-3
TGCGCCAGCAGCAACAGGGTGGAAGATACGCAGTATTTT
CASSNRVEDTQYF
>TRBV11-2|18|once|NA|TRBJ1-1
TGTGCCAGCAGCTTAGATGTTAGGCCAGGGAAGGGGAACACTGAAGCTTTCTTT
CASSLDVRPGKGNTEAFF
>TRBV19|15|NA|NA|TRBJ1-5
TGTGCCAGTAGTAAACAGGGACCCAGCAATCAGCCCCAGCATTTT
CASSKQGPSNQPQHF
>TRBV9|15|NA|TRBD1|TRBJ1-1
TGTGCCAGCAGTCCAACAGGGGGCTTAAACACTGAAGCTTTCTTT
CASSPTGGLNTEAFF
>TRBV12-5|12|NA|NA|TRBJ2-3
TGTGCTAGTGGTTCGGCGGGTGACACGCAGTATTTT
CASGSAGDTQYF
>TRBV28|14|NA|NA|TRBJ2-5
TGTGCCAGCACCAACTCAGGGTTCGGAGAGACCCAGTACTTC
CASTNSGFGETQYF
>TRBV14|12|few|NA|TRBJ1-1
TGTGCCAGCAGCCAAGATCGTGGGCTGGCTTTCTTT
CASSQDRGLAFF
>TRBV15|13|NA|NA|TRBJ1-4
TGTGCCACCAGCAGGGGGGGAAATGAAAAACTGTTTTTT
CATSRGGNEKLFF
>TRBV5-1|11|NA|NA|TRBJ2-7
TGCGCCAGCAGCGAGGGGGTTGAGCAGTACTTC
CASSEGVEQYF
>TRBV9|14|NA|NA|TRBJ1-6
TGTGCCAGCAGCGTAGTCGGGGGAAATTCACCCCTCCACTTT
CASSVVGGNSPLHF
>TRBV2|16|NA|TRBD1|TRBJ2-5
TGTGCCAGCAGTGAAACCTGGGACAGGGCGGAGGAGACCCAGTACTTC
CASSETWDRAEETQYF
>TRBV7-2|13|NA|TRBD1|TRBJ2-7
TGTGCCAGCAGCTCCCAGACAGGGGACGAGCAGTACTTC
CASSSQTGDEQYF
>TRBV5-1|14|NA|TRBD1|TRBJ1-1
TGCGCCAGCAGCAAAGGACAGGGGTACACTGAAGCTTTCTTT
CASSKGQGYTEAFF
>TRBV27|13|NA|NA|TRBJ1-2
TGTGCCAGCAGTAATGGGGCTGTGTATGGCTACACCTTC
CASSNGAVYGYTF
>TRBV18|16|NA|NA|TRBJ1-1
TGTGCCAGCTCACCAGCTAGGGGCAGAGGAACAACTGAAGCTTTCTTT
CASSPARGRGTTEAFF
>TRBV4-1|17|NA|NA|TRBJ1-3
TGCGCCAGCAGCCAAGTTCCCCACAGCCTCTCTGGAAACACCATATATTTT
CASSQVPHSLSGNTIYF
>TRBV5-4|16|NA|NA|TRBJ1-4
TGTGCCAGCAGCTCCCGCATACAGGGAATTAATGAAAAACTGTTTTTT
CASSSRIQGINEKLFF
>TRBV19|16|few|TRBD1|TRBJ1-6
TGTGCCAGCCAAGCGGCAGGGGGCTCCTATAATTCACCCCTCCACTTT
CASQAAGGSYNSPLHF
>TRBV6-1|15|NA|NA|TRBJ2-5
TGTGCCAGCAGTGTACAGGGTACCTTTGAAGAGACCCAGTACTTC
CASSVQGTFEETQYF
>TRBV6-1|15|NA|NA|TRBJ2-4
TGTGCCAGCAGTGACGACACCCTAGCCAAAAACATTCAGTACTTC
CASSDDTLAKNIQYF
>TRBV19|15|NA|NA|TRBJ1-5
TGTGCCAGTAGTATCGGGAAACTTAGCAATCAGCCCCAGCATTTT
CASSIGKLSNQPQHF
>TRBV6-5|14|NA|NA|TRBJ1-1
TGTGCCAGCAGCGAATGGGGGGGGAACACTGAAGCTTTCTTT
CASSEWGGNTEAFF
>TRBV29-1|12|few|NA|TRBJ2-1
TGCAGCGTTGAATACCTAGTCCGTGAGCAGTTCTTC
CSVEYLVREQFF
>TRBV11-3|14|NA|NA|TRBJ2-3
TGTGCCAGCAGCTTAGATCTTTCCACAGATACGCAGTATTTT
CASSLDLSTDTQYF
>TRBV27|15|NA|TRBD1|TRBJ1-2
TGTGCCAGCAGACCTCCGGGACAGGGGGCTCGTGGCTACACCTTC
CASRPPGQGARGYTF
>TRBV5-1|15|NA|TRBD1|TRBJ1-1
TGCGCCAGCAGCAAAGACAGGGGGCCGGGGACTGAAGCTTTCTTT
CASSKDRGPGTEAFF
>TRBV5-4|15|NA|NA|TRBJ2-2
TGTGCCAGCAGCCAAACAGGGGGGGACACCGGGGAGCTGTTTTTT
CASSQTGGDTGELFF